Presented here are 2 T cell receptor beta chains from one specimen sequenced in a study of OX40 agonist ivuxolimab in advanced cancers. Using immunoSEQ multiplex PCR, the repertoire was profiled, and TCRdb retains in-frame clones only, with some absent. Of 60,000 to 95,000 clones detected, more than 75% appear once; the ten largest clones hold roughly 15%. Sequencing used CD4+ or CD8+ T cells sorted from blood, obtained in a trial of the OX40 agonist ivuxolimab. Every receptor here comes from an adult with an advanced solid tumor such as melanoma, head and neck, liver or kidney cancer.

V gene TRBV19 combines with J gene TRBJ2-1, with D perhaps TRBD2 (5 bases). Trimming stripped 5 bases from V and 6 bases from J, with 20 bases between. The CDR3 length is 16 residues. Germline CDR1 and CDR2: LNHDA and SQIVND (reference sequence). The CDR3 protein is CASSPPGRGTSNEQFF. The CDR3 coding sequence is TGTGCCAGTAGTCCTCCGGGCCGCGGTACTAGCAATGAGCAGTTCTTC. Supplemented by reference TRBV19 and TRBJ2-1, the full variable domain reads DGGITQSPKYLFRKEGQNVTLSCEQNLNHDAMYWYRQDPGQGLRLIYYSQIVNDFQKGDIAEGYSVSREKKESFPLTVTSAQKNPTAFYLCASSPPGRGTSNEQFFGPGTRLTVL.

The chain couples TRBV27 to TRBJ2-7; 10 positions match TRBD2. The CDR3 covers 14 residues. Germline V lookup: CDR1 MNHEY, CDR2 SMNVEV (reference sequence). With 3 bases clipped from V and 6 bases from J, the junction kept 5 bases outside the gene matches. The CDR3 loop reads CASSLLAGALEQYF. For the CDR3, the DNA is TGTGCCAGCAGTTTGCTAGCGGGAGCTCTCGAGCAGTACTTC.